This is a list of T cell receptor beta chains from one sample in a study of cytotoxic CD8 clonotypes in ibrutinib-treated CLL. Produced via immunoSEQ multiplex PCR; TCRdb's table is partial and in-frame only. The sample yields over 70,000 clones, roughly 84% seen once. This sample comprised PBMCs, obtained before ibrutinib treatment. The receptors stem from a human donor with chronic lymphocytic leukemia. Both conserved end residues are part of each CDR3. D genes are given only for firm matches. Where a row states a size, it is once, few, many or the class of an expanded clone; other rows omit it.

len | j_gene | d_gene | v_gene | abundance | CDR3nt | CDR3aa
14 | TRBJ2-1 | . | TRBV4-1 | once | TGCGCCAGCAGCCAAGATAGCTCCTACAATGAGCAGTTCTTC | CASSQDSSYNEQFF
16 | TRBJ2-2 | TRBD2 | TRBV6-4 | . | TGTGCCAGCAGTGGGGGACTAGCGGGGAACACCGGGGAGCTGTTTTTT | CASSGGLAGNTGELFF
16 | TRBJ1-2 | . | TRBV19 | few | TGTGCCAGTAGTATAGATATTTGGACTTTAAACTATGGCTACACCTTC | CASSIDIWTLNYGYTF
17 | TRBJ2-1 | . | TRBV5-6 | . | TGTGCCAGCAGCTTGGCAGGTGGCAGGGGACCCTACAATGAGCAGTTCTTC | CASSLAGGRGPYNEQFF
17 | TRBJ2-1 | TRBD2 | TRBV18 | . | TGTGCCAGCTCACCAGGGACTAGCGGGAGTGGGGGTTCTGAGCAGTTCTTC | CASSPGTSGSGGSEQFF
15 | TRBJ1-4 | . | TRBV28 | . | TGTGCCAGCAGTTTAAGGGGTGCAACTAATGAAAAACTGTTTTTT | CASSLRGATNEKLFF
15 | TRBJ2-7 | . | TRBV6-5 | . | TGTGCCAGCAGCAAATGGGGACCCACCAGGTACGAGCAGTACTTC | CASSKWGPTRYEQYF
14 | TRBJ2-2 | . | TRBV7-9 | . | TGTGCCGGGGACGGGACGGTGAACACCGGGGAGCTGTTTTTT | CAGDGTVNTGELFF
15 | TRBJ1-3 | . | TRBV7-2 | . | TGTGCCAGCAGCTTAGGTGGTATGAACGGAAACACCATATATTTT | CASSLGGMNGNTIYF
17 | TRBJ2-7 | TRBD1 | TRBV5-6 | . | TGTGCCAGCAGCTTGCGGAAGGGGGCCCGATACTTTTACGAGCAGTACTTC | CASSLRKGARYFYEQYF
14 | TRBJ2-2 | TRBD1 | TRBV9 | few | TGTGCCAGCAGGACAGGGTTTTCAACCGGGGAGCTGTTTTTT | CASRTGFSTGELFF
14 | TRBJ1-1 | . | TRBV28 | . | TGTGCCAGCAGTTTATCTCGGGGGCAGCCAGAAGCTTTCTTT | CASSLSRGQPEAFF
14 | TRBJ2-1 | TRBD2 | TRBV9 | . | TGTGCCAGCAGCGTGGCGGGAGGGCCCGATGAGCAGTTCTTC | CASSVAGGPDEQFF
15 | TRBJ1-2 | TRBD1 | TRBV19 | . | TGTGCCAGTAGTTACCCCGGGACAGCTAACTATGGCTACACCTTC | CASSYPGTANYGYTF
14 | TRBJ1-5 | TRBD1 | TRBV19 | . | TGTGCTCACTCGACAGGGGATAGCAATCAGCCCCAGCATTTT | CAHSTGDSNQPQHF
15 | TRBJ2-3 | . | TRBV27 | . | TGTGCCAGCAGTTTAAGACTCAGACTTACAGATACGCAGTATTTT | CASSLRLRLTDTQYF
14 | TRBJ2-7 | . | TRBV5-6 | . | TGTGCCAGCAGCCGAGACCTTGACTCCTACGAGCAGTACTTC | CASSRDLDSYEQYF
13 | TRBJ1-2 | . | TRBV7-2 | once | TGTGCCAGCAGACAGGGCCCTTCCTATGGCTACACCTTC | CASRQGPSYGYTF
21 | TRBJ2-2 | TRBD1 | TRBV19 | . | TGTGCCAGTAGCCATAGAAGGCGACAGACAGGGATGGGATCGAACACCGGGGAGCTGTTTTTT | CASSHRRRQTGMGSNTGELFF
15 | TRBJ2-1 | TRBD1 | TRBV27 | medium-sized | TGTGCCAGCAGTTTTGTTGGACAGGGATACAATGAGCAGTTCTTC | CASSFVGQGYNEQFF
13 | TRBJ1-5 | . | TRBV5-8 | . | TGTGCCAGCATGGTACGAGGCAATCAGCCCCAGCATTTT | CASMVRGNQPQHF
15 | TRBJ1-1 | TRBD1 | TRBV27 | . | TGTGCCAGCAGTTTAACAGGACAGGGGTACACTGAAGCTTTCTTT | CASSLTGQGYTEAFF
15 | TRBJ2-7 | TRBD2 | TRBV11-2 | . | TGTGCCAGCAGCGTCACTAGCGGACGCCCCCACGAGCAGTACTTC | CASSVTSGRPHEQYF
14 | TRBJ2-7 | . | TRBV7-2 | . | TGTGCCAGCAGCTTCCGCGGAGCCAGCTACGAGCAGTACTTC | CASSFRGASYEQYF
15 | TRBJ2-3 | TRBD2 | TRBV6-5 | . | TGTGCCAGCACTGTTAGCGGGAGGAGCACAGATACGCAGTATTTT | CASTVSGRSTDTQYF
15 | TRBJ1-1 | TRBD1 | TRBV10-1 | few | TGCGCCAGCAGCCCGACAGGGTCTTATTACACTGAAGCTTTCTTT | CASSPTGSYYTEAFF
15 | TRBJ2-5 | TRBD1 | TRBV5-6 | . | TGTGCCAGCTTCCTGACAGGGGGCGCGGGAGAGACCCAGTACTTC | CASFLTGGAGETQYF
16 | TRBJ2-3 | TRBD2 | TRBV5-6 | once | TGTGCCAGCACCCGAGGAACTAGCGGGAGGGTAGATACGCAGTATTTT | CASTRGTSGRVDTQYF
16 | TRBJ2-7 | TRBD1 | TRBV5-6 | . | TGTGCCAGCAGAATTACCGGGACAGGGGGCGGTTACGAGCAGTACTTC | CASRITGTGGGYEQYF
14 | TRBJ2-7 | TRBD1 | TRBV7-9 | . | TGTGCCAGCAGCTCGACAGGGGGATCCTACGAGCAGTACTTC | CASSSTGGSYEQYF